This entry lists 17 T cell receptor beta chains sequenced from one sample in a study of T-cell memory formation after mild COVID-19. A single record per CDR3 protein comes from TCRdb applying MiXCR to the 5' RACE reads. This table holds about 390,000 distinct CDR3 sequences, 15% to 20% found once. Specimen: PBMCs or a T cell subset sorted from them (not recorded which). The receptor source for this set is a man younger than 30 who had mild COVID-19 (a few samples of this study predate the infection). Cell type and time point are not known.

This clonotype was detected a few times. The rearrangement joins TRBV11-2 to TRBJ1-1; a weak D match, TRBD1 (5 bases). V was cut by 5 bases and J by 0 bases, with 13 bases left in between. CDR1 is SGHAT and CDR2 is FQNNGV in the germline V gene. This CDR3 is built from 15 residues. Here the CDR3 DNA reads TGTGCCAGCAGCATTACAGGTCTCATGAACACTGAAGCTTTCTTT. Translated, it gives CASSITGLMNTEAFF.

This clonotype was detected a few times. The chain recombines TRBV10-3 with TRBJ1-1; TRBD1 matches at 9 bases. J lost 1 base, V lost 6 bases, and 9 bases had no gene match. Germline assignment: CDR1 ENHRY and CDR2 SYGVKD. CDR3 length equals 16 residues. DNA for the CDR3: TGTGCCATCAGCCCGGGACAGGGCCTTTCGAACACTGAAGCTTTCTTT. Translating it yields CAISPGQGLSNTEAFF.

This clonotype has just a few counts. The rearrangement joins TRBV11-2 to TRBJ1-6; D gene ambiguous. V dropped 1 base and J dropped 7 bases, with 8 bases sitting between them. The CDR3 extends over 14 amino acids. CDR1 and CDR2 (germline): SGHAT, FQNNGV. CDR3 sequence reads: CASSLVIRNSPLHF. CDR3 DNA: TGTGCCAGCAGCTTAGTAATACGGAATTCACCCCTCCACTTT.

This clonotype has more than one count but fewer than ten. The chain links TRBV28 to TRBJ2-3; D is uncertain. The CDR3 sequence is 15 residues long. Looked up from germline, CDR1 is MDHEN and CDR2 is SYDVKM. V was shortened by 5 bases and J by 6 bases, with 18 bases between the two germline ends. The CDR3 DNA reads as TGTGCCAGCAGTCCCCCGTTTGAGGCTACCGATACGCAGTATTTT. Residues: CASSPPFEATDTQYF.

This chain connects TRBV20-1 to TRBJ2-1; TRBD1 might be the D (5 bases). The germline gives CDR1 DFQATT, CDR2 SNEGSKA (reference sequence). CDR3 length equals 15 residues. V was pared by 1 base and J by 5 bases, with 15 bases between. The CDR3 sequence is CSARVTQESHNEQFF. The CDR3 DNA sequence: TGCAGTGCTAGAGTAACACAGGAGAGCCACAATGAGCAGTTCTTC.

This chain uses TRBV20-1 with TRBJ1-6; D gene uncertain. V lost 5 bases to trimming and J lost 8 bases, with 19 bases between them. Germline CDR1 and CDR2: DFQATT and SNEGSKA (reference sequence). The CDR3 sequence is 15 residues long. This CDR3 is CSARPLSETYSPLHF. The CDR3 bases are TGCAGTGCTCGACCTCTGTCGGAAACTTATTCACCCCTCCACTTT.

At least ten counts were recorded for this clonotype. This chain links TRBV12-3 or TRBV12-4 with TRBJ1-5, with TRBD1 matching over 7 bases. The V and J ends lost 4 bases and 5 bases, in that order; junction bases with no gene match: 2. This CDR3 spans 13 amino acids. This CDR3 is CASSSDRDQPQHF. The CDR3 DNA sequence: TGTGCCAGCAGTTCCGACAGGGATCAGCCCCAGCATTTT.

This clonotype was counted between two and nine times. J is TRBJ1-5 and V is TRBV6-2 or TRBV6-3; D is uncertain. Germline CDR1 is MNHEY and CDR2 is SVGEGT. V gave up 0 bases and J gave up 4 bases, with 13 bases separating them. There are 16 residues in the CDR3. CDR3 region: CASSYSRARPNQPQHF. The CDR3 DNA is TGTGCCAGCAGTTACTCGAGGGCCAGGCCGAATCAGCCCCAGCATTTT.

CDR3 coding DNA: TGTGCCAGCAGCTTGGTAGCGGCGACGAGAGGGGAGCTGTTTTTT. Protein sequence: CASSLVAATRGELFF. The chain combines TRBV5-5 with TRBJ2-2; a possible D gene is TRBD2 (6 bases). The CDR3 has 15 residues. Between the trimmed V and J ends, which lost 0 bases and 8 bases, there was a span of 14 bases. Germline V CDR1 and CDR2: SGHKS, YYEKEE (reference sequence).

This clonotype appeared a few times. The rearrangement joins TRBV20-1 to TRBJ2-3; tentatively, D is TRBD1 (5 bases). The CDR3 has 16 residues. Germline assignment: CDR1 DFQATT and CDR2 SNEGSKA (reference sequence). Trimming stripped 1 base from V and 2 bases from J, with 16 bases between. CDR3 DNA sequence: TGCAGTGCTAGAGGCCTAGGACAATCCCCCACAGATACGCAGTATTTT. Translating gives CSARGLGQSPTDTQYF.

Concerning this clonotype itself: The junction departs from germline at one end; a sequencing error may be responsible. The genes are TRBV4-1 and TRBJ1-5; TRBD1 might be the D (5 bases). Per the germline V gene, CDR1 is MGHRA and CDR2 is YSYEKL. CDR3 length: 15 amino acids. DNA of the CDR3: TGCGCCAGCAGCCAAGATACGCAGGGCAAACAGCCCCAGCATTTT. This encodes CASSQDTQGKQPQHF.

This clonotype was found a few times. This rearrangement joins TRBV7-3 to TRBJ2-4; 11 bases are a match to TRBD1. The CDR3 consists of 16 residues. V gave up 1 base and J gave up 7 bases; unmatched junction bases: 6. Germline V CDR1 and CDR2: SGHTA, FQGTGA. CDR3: CASSLSRTGGGNIQYF. CDR3 nucleotide sequence: TGTGCCAGCAGCTTAAGCCGGACAGGGGGCGGGAACATTCAGTACTTC.

This clonotype was counted only a few times. J is TRBJ2-1 and V is TRBV6-2 or TRBV6-3; D possibly corresponds to TRBD1 (6 bases). CDR3 length: 14 residues. Germline V gives CDR1 MNHEY, CDR2 SVGEGT. Trimming removed 8 bases from V and 4 bases from J, with 15 bases in between. CDR3 protein: CASQRNQGYNEQFF. CDR3 bases: TGTGCCAGCCAAAGAAACCAGGGGTACAATGAGCAGTTCTTC.

The CDR3 coding sequence is TGTGCCAGCAGCCGACCCGGTCGGGACATCTATGGCTACACCTTC. Its translation is CASSRPGRDIYGYTF. The chain joins TRBV6-5 to TRBJ1-2, with TRBD1 as a possible D gene (6 bases). This CDR3 has 15 residues. Trimming left V 6 bases short and J 4 bases short, with 18 bases between. In germline, CDR1 is MNHEY, CDR2 SVGAGI.

This chain connects TRBV6-2 or TRBV6-3 to TRBJ2-3; no firm D call. The germline CDR1 and CDR2 sequences are MNHEY and SVGEGT. V shed 5 bases and J shed 2 bases, with 14 bases lying between them. The CDR3 spans 15 residues. The CDR3 loop reads CASSRAWAPTDTQYF. As DNA, the CDR3 is TGTGCCAGCAGTCGGGCTTGGGCCCCCACAGATACGCAGTATTTT.

This clonotype was detected a few times. The J gene is TRBJ1-6, the V gene TRBV7-9, with D unresolved. V was cut by 5 bases and J by 5 bases, with 10 bases left in between. The CDR3 runs 14 residues. Germline assignment: CDR1 SEHNR and CDR2 FQNEAQ (reference sequence). This chain's CDR3 is CASSTAGDNSPLHF. The DNA for the CDR3 is TGTGCCAGCAGCACCGCCGGGGATAATTCACCCCTCCACTTT.

CDR3 region: CSARPHETQYF. In DNA form, the CDR3 reads TGCAGTGCTAGACCGCACGAGACCCAGTACTTC. V gene TRBV20-1 combines with J gene TRBJ2-5, with unresolved D. V was cut by 2 bases and J by 5 bases, with 6 bases left in between. Germline V gives CDR1 DFQATT, CDR2 SNEGSKA (reference sequence). The CDR3 has 11 residues.